The clone carrying this TCR beta chain was seen repeatedly, ten times or more. TCRdb passed the 5' RACE reads through MiXCR, listing each CDR3 protein once. Here the sample spans 30,000 to 35,000 distinct CDR3 sequences, 8% to 10% being singletons. This specimen belongs to a study of chronic HIV infection and antiretroviral therapy. The junction had 5 bases not matched to a gene; V was cut back by 0 bases and J by 3 bases. The CDR3 length is 15 residues. Per germline, CDR1 SGHRS and CDR2 YFSETQ. Sequencing used peripheral blood. This chain links TRBV5-1 with TRBJ1-1, with 7 bases that match TRBD1. The source is an adult who had HIV and had not received antiretroviral therapy, or was an uninfected healthy control (not recorded which). The DNA for the CDR3 is TGCGCCAGCAGCTTGGCCACAGGGGTCCACACTGAAGCTTTCTTT. Its protein is CASSLATGVHTEAFF.